Below, 14 T cell receptor beta chains from the same sample are listed, as sequenced in a study of shared clonotypes between healthy human individuals. Data came from immunoSEQ multiplex PCR; TCRdb stores just in-frame clones and leaves some out. The sample has approximately 530,000 clones, 90% to 97% seen once. What was sequenced was naive CD4+ T cells sorted from blood. Subset reported: CD45RA+ positively selected. The receptors derive from a woman aged 25 to 45 in good health.

This clone was counted a single time. This chain uses TRBV28 with TRBJ2-5; D gene unclear. CDR3 length: 13 residues. Germline lookup yields CDR1 MDHEN and CDR2 SYDVKM. The V gene lost 1 base and the J gene lost 5 bases, with 8 bases spanning the gap. CDR3 nucleotides: TGTGCCAGCAGTTTATATAGCTGGGAGACCCAGTACTTC. It yields the protein CASSLYSWETQYF. The entire variable domain, with the rest obtained from reference TRBV28 and TRBJ2-5, is as follows: DVKVTQSSRYLVKRTGEKVFLECVQDMDHENMFWYRQDPGLGLRLIYFSYDVKMKEKGDIPEGYSVSREKKERFSLILESASTNQTSMYLCASSLYSWETQYFGPGTRLLVL.

This clone showed up just a few times. J is TRBJ2-5 and V is TRBV29-1, with 9 positions matching TRBD1. The CDR3 is 15 amino acids. Trimming at V came to 6 bases and at J to 5 bases, leaving 13 bases not matched to a gene. CDR1 and CDR2 (germline): SQVTM, ANQGSEA. CDR3 residues: CSVTSGTGMGETQYF. The CDR3 region has the DNA TGCAGCGTGACCTCCGGGACAGGGATGGGGGAGACCCAGTACTTC. Based on the CDR3 plus reference TRBV29-1 and TRBJ2-5, the full variable domain is SAVISQKPSRDICQRGTSLTIQCQVDSQVTMMFWYRQQPGQSLTLIATANQGSEATYESGFVIDKFPISRPNLTFSTLTVSNMSPEDSSIYLCSVTSGTGMGETQYFGPGTRLLVL.

The chain is built from TRBV7-2 and TRBJ2-2; 9 nucleotides agree with TRBD2. CDR1 is SGHTA, CDR2 FQGNSA, per germline. V lost 0 bases and J lost 13; bases outside the gene matches: 6. This CDR3 spans 14 amino acids. CDR3 DNA: TGTGCCAGCAGCTTAGCTAGCGGGGGTGCTCGGCTGTTTTTT. As protein: CASSLASGGARLFF. Together with reference TRBV7-2 and TRBJ2-2, the CDR3 gives the full variable domain: GAGVSQSPSNKVTEKGKDVELRCDPISGHTALYWYRQSLGQGLEFLIYFQGNSAPDKSGLPSDRFSAERTGGSVSTLTIQRTQQEDSAVYLCASSLASGGARLFFGEGSRLTVL.

The rearrangement uses TRBV28 and TRBJ2-7; possibly TRBD1 or TRBD2 for D (5 bases each). The CDR3 has 16 amino acids. Germline V gene sequence: CDR1 MDHEN, CDR2 SYDVKM. Trimming took off 4 bases at V and 3 bases at J, with 19 bases between the two ends. The CDR3 DNA follows: TGTGCCAGCAGTTCCTCCGGTTTTGGTGGGGGCTACGAGCAGTACTTC. Its translation is CASSSSGFGGGYEQYF.

This clone turned up a few times. The chain couples TRBV4-1 to TRBJ2-7; 13 bases match TRBD2. V was clipped by 4 bases and J by 6 bases; unmatched bases: 6. CDR3 length: 15 residues. Looked up from germline, CDR1 is MGHRA and CDR2 is YSYEKL. The CDR3, as DNA: TGCGCCAGCAGCCCGGGACTAGCGGGACTTAGCGAGCAGTACTTC. This translates into CASSPGLAGLSEQYF.

This rearrangement joins TRBV7-9 to TRBJ1-2; a weak D match, TRBD1 (6 bases). Between the trimmed V and J ends, which lost 0 bases and 5 bases, there was a span of 10 bases. The CDR3 is made up of 14 amino acids. CDR1 and CDR2 from the germline V gene are SEHNR and FQNEAQ (reference sequence). DNA for the CDR3: TGTGCCAGCAGCTTAGCTACAGGGCTTTATGGCTACACCTTC. Protein: CASSLATGLYGYTF.

V is TRBV7-9 and J is TRBJ2-7, with TRBD1 matching 9 bases. J was trimmed by 4 bases and V by 5 bases; bases with no gene match: 9. Germline loops: CDR1 SEHNR, CDR2 FQNEAQ (reference sequence). There are 15 residues in the CDR3. CDR3: CASSLEEGQGYEQYF. CDR3 bases: TGTGCCAGCAGCCTAGAAGAGGGACAGGGTTACGAGCAGTACTTC.

This sequence joins TRBV7-2 and TRBJ2-2; D is perhaps TRBD1 (5 bases). Trimming took off 4 bases at V and 5 bases at J, with 23 bases between the two ends. This CDR3 spans 18 amino acids. CDR1 and CDR2 (germline): SGHTA, FQGNSA. CDR3 in amino acids: CASSSPGQAPVETGELFF. CDR3 coding DNA: TGTGCCAGCAGCTCACCAGGGCAGGCTCCGGTTGAAACCGGGGAGCTGTTTTTT.

The rearrangement links TRBV28 to TRBJ1-2; D may be TRBD1 (6 bases). Germline V gene sequence: CDR1 MDHEN, CDR2 SYDVKM. This CDR3 is 14 amino acids long. V shed 6 bases and J shed 5 bases, with 16 bases lying between them. The CDR3 spells CASRPGVAGYGYTF. The CDR3 nucleotides read TGTGCCAGCAGACCAGGGGTAGCGGGGTATGGCTACACCTTC.

V gene TRBV2 combines with J gene TRBJ2-7; 13 bases are a match to TRBD2. With V trimmed by 5 bases and J by 0 bases, 1 base remained unmatched. This CDR3 has 15 amino acids. CDR1 is SNHLY, CDR2 FYNNEI, per germline. CDR3 sequence: CASSWTSGSSYEQYF. The CDR3 DNA reads as TGTGCCAGCAGTTGGACTAGCGGGAGCTCCTACGAGCAGTACTTC. The whole variable domain, filled in from reference TRBV2 and TRBJ2-7, reads EPEVTQTPSHQVTQMGQEVILRCVPISNHLYFYWYRQILGQKVEFLVSFYNNEISEKSEIFDDQFSVERPDGSNFTLKIRSTKLEDSAMYFCASSWTSGSSYEQYFGPGTRLTVT.

The chain uses TRBV29-1 and TRBJ2-3; D perhaps matches TRBD1 (6 bases). The ends were cut back, 4 bases at V and 2 bases at J, with 10 bases in the middle. Germline V CDR1 and CDR2: SQVTM, ANQGSEA. CDR3 length equals 13 residues. The CDR3 is CSVVGQNTDTQYF. The CDR3 DNA sequence: TGCAGCGTTGTCGGACAGAACACAGATACGCAGTATTTT.

The V call is TRBV6-4, the J call TRBJ1-2, with D perhaps matching TRBD1 (6 bases). The V end lost 2 bases, the J end lost 8 bases, and 15 bases lay between the germline ends. The germline V gene has CDR1 MRHNA and CDR2 SNTAGT. The CDR3 length is 14 residues. CDR3 sequence reads: CASSDEQGTGGYTF. The DNA of the CDR3 is TGTGCCAGCAGTGACGAGCAGGGGACGGGCGGCTACACCTTC.

Comments on this clone: At one boundary the junction diverges from the germline segment, which might be a read error. The rearrangement joins TRBV6-5 to TRBJ1-2; tentative D call: TRBD1 (5 bases). Germline assignment: CDR1 MNHEY and CDR2 SVGAGI. This CDR3 comprises 12 residues. CDR3 nucleotides: TGTGCCAGCCGTTACCCGGTGGGGCGCTACACCTTC. As protein: CASRYPVGRYTF.

This rearrangement joins TRBV11-2 to TRBJ2-7; no clear D gene. In germline, CDR1 is SGHAT, CDR2 FQNNGV. Deletions cut 4 bases from V and 2 bases from J, with 18 bases between. This CDR3 is 16 amino acids long. CDR3 bases: TGTGCCAGCAGCTCAACCTGGGTGCTGGGGACCTACGAGCAGTACTTC. Protein product: CASSSTWVLGTYEQYF.